Shown below are 25 T cell receptor beta chains from a single sample sequenced in a study of T cell repertoires in cytomegalovirus infection. TCRdb reprocessed the reads via MiXCR and lists one record per CDR3 protein. This table holds 450,000 to 550,000 distinct CDR3 sequences, approximately 40% found once. No antigen has been assigned to these receptors. The specimen comprised cultured PBMCs, sampled from culture after CMV antigen stimulation. These receptors came from a human donor in good health (CMV status not recorded). Some clones in this sample may be carry-over from other donors' samples.

The rearrangement links TRBV7-9 to TRBJ2-1, with 13 positions matching TRBD2. The germline V gene has CDR1 SEHNR and CDR2 FQNEAQ (reference sequence). The CDR3 extends over 15 amino acids. V gave up 5 bases and J gave up 9 bases; unmatched junction bases: 7. CDR3 coding DNA: TGTGCCAGCAGCGAACTAGCGGGGGGGCTAAGTGAGCAGTTCTTC. It is translated as CASSELAGGLSEQFF.

The chain has TRBV11-2 and TRBJ1-6, with D unclear. Germline loops: CDR1 SGHAT, CDR2 FQNNGV. This CDR3 has 15 amino acids. Trimming stripped 6 bases from V and 10 bases from J, with 19 bases between. The CDR3 nucleotides are TGTGCCAGCAGGAGCTTTAAGGGTCCGGGCTCACCCCTCCACTTT. Translating it yields CASRSFKGPGSPLHF.

This sequence joins TRBV12-3 or TRBV12-4 and TRBJ2-7; TRBD1 aligns across 8 bases. CDR3 length equals 13 residues. J lost 7 bases, V lost 8 bases, and 10 bases had no gene match. CDR3 region: CASRDRTTGEQYF. The CDR3 DNA is TGTGCCAGCCGGGACAGGACTACGGGGGAGCAGTACTTC.

The chain couples TRBV7-2 to TRBJ1-1, with 9 bases aligning to TRBD1. This CDR3 has 14 residues. Germline-derived CDR1 and CDR2 are SGHTA and FQGNSA. V lost 6 bases and J lost 3; bases outside the gene matches: 5. The CDR3 sequence is CASRKGTGHTEAFF. The DNA for the CDR3 is TGTGCCAGCAGGAAAGGGACAGGGCACACTGAAGCTTTCTTT.

This rearrangement joins TRBV25-1 to TRBJ2-5; 8 bases are shared with TRBD2. The CDR3 covers 15 residues. The J segment lost 3 bases and the V segment lost 5 bases, leaving 8 bases of the junction unmatched. Germline-derived CDR1 and CDR2 are MGHDK and SYGVNS. The CDR3 spells CASSISGETKETQYF. The CDR3, as DNA: TGTGCCAGCAGTATTAGCGGGGAGACTAAAGAGACCCAGTACTTC.

This rearrangement joins TRBV19 to TRBJ1-2; D remains ambiguous. The V end was cut by 6 bases, the J end by 4 bases, with 12 bases between. The CDR3 runs 13 residues. Germline lookup yields CDR1 LNHDA and CDR2 SQIVND (reference sequence). The CDR3 nucleotides read TGTGCCAGTAGCCCAGAACTTGGCTATGGCTACACCTTC. Amino acids: CASSPELGYGYTF.

This chain links TRBV12-3 or TRBV12-4 with TRBJ1-2, with 7 bases identical to TRBD1. The CDR3 runs 14 residues. V dropped 8 bases and J dropped 6; count of bases not matched to a gene: 12. CDR3 in DNA: TGTGCCAGCCTCATTGCTGGGACAGTTCATGGCTACACCTTC. Its protein product is CASLIAGTVHGYTF.

The V call is TRBV6-1, the J call TRBJ2-5; maybe TRBD2 (5 bases). The V and J ends lost 5 bases and 5 bases respectively, with 21 bases between them. The CDR3 is 16 amino acids. Looked up from germline, CDR1 is MNHNS and CDR2 is SASEGT. The CDR3 is CASSPVGLASVETQYF. The DNA for the CDR3 is TGTGCCAGCAGTCCGGTCGGCCTAGCCTCGGTGGAGACCCAGTACTTC.

This chain links TRBV7-6 with TRBJ2-5, with D maybe TRBD1 (5 bases). The CDR3 consists of 15 residues. The germline V gene has CDR1 SGHVS and CDR2 FNYEAQ. Trimming left V 8 bases short and J 3 bases short, with 19 bases between. The CDR3, as DNA: TGTGCCAGCGTCCGCAGGGATCGGGTAGAAGAGACCCAGTACTTC. Encoded protein: CASVRRDRVEETQYF.

The rearrangement uses TRBV6-5 and TRBJ2-2; unclear D gene. Germline CDR1 and CDR2: MNHEY and SVGAGI. The CDR3 contains 15 residues. Trimming left V 1 base short and J 7 bases short, with 13 bases between. CDR3 coding DNA: TGTGCCAGCAGTTACTGGGGTAGATATGACGGGGAGCTGTTTTTT. Translation gives CASSYWGRYDGELFF.

CDR3: CASSSDRGGYNSPLHF. The CDR3 DNA reads as TGTGCCAGCAGCTCTGACAGGGGGGGCTATAATTCACCCCTCCACTTT. The gene calls are TRBV7-6 and TRBJ1-6; 9 bases are a match to TRBD1. Germline V gives CDR1 SGHVS, CDR2 FNYEAQ. This CDR3 has 16 amino acids. J was trimmed by 3 bases and V by 4 bases; bases with no gene match: 4.

The CDR3, as DNA: TGTGCCAGCAGCGCCTCCGGGACTAGCGAATACTACGAGCAGTACTTC. It specifies CASSASGTSEYYEQYF. J is TRBJ2-7 and V is TRBV7-6; 10 nucleotides align to TRBD2. The germline gives CDR1 SGHVS, CDR2 FNYEAQ. There are 16 residues in the CDR3. The junction had 10 bases not matched to a gene; V was cut back by 5 bases and J by 3 bases.

This clonotype was counted a few times. The chain carries TRBV9 and TRBJ1-4, with D unclear. The V gene's germline CDR1 is SGDLS and CDR2 YYNGEE. V shed 3 bases and J shed 7 bases, with 16 bases lying between them. This CDR3 region has 15 residues. CDR3 loop: CASSAMSHDREKLFF. The CDR3 DNA reads TGTGCCAGCAGCGCAATGAGCCATGACCGTGAAAAACTGTTTTTT.

This clonotype was observed a few times. The chain carries TRBV12-3 or TRBV12-4 and TRBJ1-2; 7 nucleotides match TRBD1. The CDR3 contains 13 residues. J lost 7 bases, V lost 8 bases, and 10 bases had no gene match. The chain's CDR3 is CASAPDRVGGYTF. CDR3 DNA: TGTGCCAGCGCCCCAGACAGGGTCGGTGGCTACACCTTC.

This clonotype showed up just once. Likely a read error: the CDR3 ends without its conserved phenylalanine or tryptophan. The V gene is TRBV6-1, the J gene TRBJ2-3; D uncertain. Trimming cost V 4 bases and J 0 bases, with 11 bases left between them. The CDR3 totals 15 residues. The germline CDR1 and CDR2 sequences are MNHNS and SASEGT. CDR3 sequence: CASSVKGTSTDTQYV. CDR3 DNA sequence: TGTGCCAGCAGTGTGAAAGGCACCAGCACAGATACGCAGTATGTT.

This clonotype came up once. The chain links TRBV28 to TRBJ1-3; D remains unclear. The V and J ends lost 6 bases and 1 base respectively, with 10 bases between them. CDR3 length equals 14 residues. The germline CDR1 and CDR2 sequences are MDHEN and SYDVKM. The DNA for the CDR3 is TGTGCCAGCAGCGACCCACGGTCTGGAAACACCATATATTTT. Amino acid sequence: CASSDPRSGNTIYF.

This chain connects TRBV27 to TRBJ2-2, with D possibly being TRBD1 or TRBD2 (7 bases each). V was clipped by 8 bases and J by 3 bases, with 16 bases between them. The germline V gene has CDR1 MNHEY and CDR2 SMNVEV (reference sequence). The CDR3 extends over 15 amino acids. The CDR3 DNA sequence: TGTGCCAGCGCCCAGGGGGGGAGGGACACCGGGGAGCTGTTTTTT. Its translation: CASAQGGRDTGELFF.

The chain combines TRBV7-6 with TRBJ1-2; no reliable D call. Deletions cut 7 bases from V and 2 bases from J, with 11 bases between. The CDR3 is 13 amino acids. Per the germline V gene, CDR1 is SGHVS and CDR2 is FNYEAQ. For the CDR3, the DNA is TGTGCCAGCATGAATAACCTGAACTATGGCTACACCTTC. Its translation: CASMNNLNYGYTF.

The rearrangement links TRBV12-3 or TRBV12-4 to TRBJ2-6; 8 bases fit TRBD1. There are 16 residues in the CDR3. Losses at the gene ends were 8 bases for V and 2 bases for J; bases not matched to a gene: 8. The CDR3 DNA reads TGTGCCAGCGCACTGATGGACAGGGCTGGGGCCAACGTCCTGACTTTC. Translated: CASALMDRAGANVLTF.

This clonotype was seen only a few times. The rearrangement joins TRBV28 to TRBJ2-2, with no clear D. The ends were cut back, 0 bases at V and 7 bases at J, with 9 bases in the middle. The CDR3 is 14 amino acids. Germline-derived CDR1 and CDR2 are MDHEN and SYDVKM. The CDR3 loop reads CASSLWRSHGELFF. Written as DNA, the CDR3 is TGTGCCAGCAGTTTATGGCGGAGTCACGGGGAGCTGTTTTTT.

V and J are TRBV2 and TRBJ1-2; tentative D call: TRBD1 (5 bases). V shed 4 bases and J shed 3 bases, with 9 bases lying between them. Germline V gene data show CDR1 as SNHLY and CDR2 as FYNNEI. The CDR3 is 13 residues long. CDR3 sequence reads: CASSGGPHYGYTF. The CDR3 nucleotides are TGTGCCAGCAGTGGGGGACCCCACTATGGCTACACCTTC.

The rearrangement joins TRBV5-6 to TRBJ2-3; D might be TRBD2 (6 bases). Looked up from germline, CDR1 is SGHDT and CDR2 is YYEEEE. V lost 1 base, J lost 4 bases, and 16 bases lay in between. The CDR3 length is 16 residues. The CDR3 protein is CASSLLAPGVADTQYF. For the CDR3, the DNA is TGTGCCAGCAGCTTGCTAGCCCCGGGGGTGGCAGATACGCAGTATTTT. The full variable domain, in which reference TRBV5-6 and TRBJ2-3 provide the parts outside the CDR3, is DAGVTQSPTHLIKTRGQQVTLRCSPKSGHDTVSWYQQALGQGPQFIFQYYEEEERQRGNFPDRFSGHQFPNYSSELNVNALLLGDSALYLCASSLLAPGVADTQYFGPGTRLTVL.

A few counts support this clonotype. The DNA is omitted, as the CDR3 cannot be located on it reliably, and the CDR3 follows TCRdb's listing. The chain employs TRBV6-2 or TRBV6-3 and TRBJ1-1; the D call in the table, TRBD1, was not verified against the DNA. The CDR3 adds up to 16 amino acids, both ends counted. CDR1 MNHEY and CDR2 SVGEGT come from the germline V gene. The CDR3 region is CASSYFGPGLNTEAFF.

This clonotype turned up a few times. V gene TRBV3-1 combines with J gene TRBJ2-1, with D perhaps TRBD2 (5 bases). There are 17 residues in the CDR3. V lost 0 bases, J lost 7 bases, and 19 bases lay in between. From germline, CDR1 is LGHDT and CDR2 YNNKEL (reference sequence). CDR3 DNA: TGTGCCAGCAGCCAAGAATCAACGGGAACGGTAAGGAATGAGCAGTTCTTC. Residues: CASSQESTGTVRNEQFF.

This sequence joins TRBV10-3 and TRBJ2-1; D may be TRBD2 (6 bases). Germline V gene lookup returns CDR1 ENHRY and CDR2 SYGVKD. The CDR3 extends over 14 amino acids. Trimming removed 7 bases at V and 3 bases at J, with 13 bases between. CDR3 in DNA: TGTGCCATCACCCCGGGACTTAACTACAATGAGCAGTTCTTC. Its protein product is CAITPGLNYNEQFF.